Following are 31 T cell receptor beta chains from one sample sequenced in a study of cytomegalovirus exposure and HLA in healthy donors. PCR primers comprised 60 Vbeta and 13 Jbeta primers. Some clones are missing from TCRdb's copy, which holds only in-frame ones; the method was immunoSEQ multiplex PCR. This table has some 130,000 clones, approximately 77% appearing once. Sequenced sample: PBMCs. These receptors were obtained from a woman between 40 and 55 years old in good health and CMV-seronegative.

In nucleotides, the CDR3 is TGCGCCAGCAGCCGGACTGCTACCTACGAGCAGTACTTC. Its protein product is CASSRTATYEQYF. This chain uses TRBV4-1 with TRBJ2-7; tentatively, D is TRBD2 (5 bases). Germline values: CDR1 MGHRA, CDR2 YSYEKL. The CDR3 sequence is 13 residues long. The V end lost 4 bases, the J end lost 2 bases, and 9 bases lay between the germline ends.

This clone was seen a handful of times. V gene TRBV12-5 combines with J gene TRBJ1-3; D ambiguous. This CDR3 comprises 17 residues. The V end lost 0 bases, the J end lost 0 bases, and 12 bases lay between the germline ends. Germline lookup yields CDR1 LGHNT and CDR2 FRNRAP. CDR3 region: CASGLVHPLSSGNTIYF. DNA of the CDR3: TGTGCTAGTGGTTTGGTACACCCCCTCAGCTCTGGAAACACCATATATTTT.

The chain has TRBV10-3 and TRBJ2-7, with 7 bases that match TRBD1. Looked up from germline, CDR1 is ENHRY and CDR2 is SYGVKD. This CDR3 contains 15 residues. V dropped 0 bases and J dropped 6; count of bases not matched to a gene: 8. The CDR3 DNA sequence: TGTGCCATCAGTGAGTCAGGACAGGCAGTTGCCGAGCAGTACTTC. Translated: CAISESGQAVAEQYF.

This sequence joins TRBV5-1 and TRBJ2-1; 9 bases fit TRBD2. CDR1 is SGHRS and CDR2 is YFSETQ in the germline V gene. V was clipped by 0 bases and J by 5 bases; unmatched bases: 9. The CDR3 is 17 amino acids. The CDR3 loop reads CASSLGAGGTIDNEQFF. CDR3 DNA sequence: TGCGCCAGCAGCTTGGGAGCGGGGGGCACTATAGACAATGAGCAGTTCTTC.

The chain employs TRBV4-3 and TRBJ2-7; 10 nucleotides line up with TRBD1. The trim removed 4 bases at V and 7 bases at J, leaving 13 bases unmatched. The germline V gene has CDR1 LGHNA and CDR2 YSLEER. The CDR3 has 16 residues. CDR3 nucleotides: TGCGCCAGCAGCCTACACCCGGGACAGGGGTCGGTAGAGCAGTACTTC. Amino acid sequence: CASSLHPGQGSVEQYF.

J is TRBJ1-3 and V is TRBV5-1; D unclear. The germline CDR1 and CDR2 sequences are SGHRS and YFSETQ. V dropped 0 bases and J dropped 0 bases, with 7 bases sitting between them. This CDR3 region has 15 residues. This CDR3 reads CASSLETTSGNTIYF. The CDR3 DNA reads as TGCGCCAGCAGCTTGGAGACTACCTCTGGAAACACCATATATTTT. Together with reference TRBV5-1 and TRBJ1-3, the CDR3 gives the full variable domain: KAGVTQTPRYLIKTRGQQVTLSCSPISGHRSVSWYQQTPGQGLQFLFEYFSETQRNKGNFPGRFSGRQFSNSRSEMNVSTLELGDSALYLCASSLETTSGNTIYFGEGSWLTVV.

In DNA, the CDR3 is TGCGCCAGCAGCGACAGTTATGGTTCACCCCTCCACTTT. It translates to CASSDSYGSPLHF. The V call is TRBV10-1, the J call TRBJ1-6, with a weak D call TRBD1 (5 bases). The length of the CDR3 is 13 residues. The germline V and J ends were trimmed by 6 bases and 9 bases, with 12 bases remaining between them. Germline V gene sequence: CDR1 WNHNN, CDR2 SYGVQD (reference sequence).

This clone was seen once. The chain couples TRBV28 to TRBJ2-7; no clear D. Germline values: CDR1 MDHEN, CDR2 SYDVKM. This CDR3 has 13 residues. The V end lost 3 bases, the J end lost 5 bases, and 11 bases lay between the germline ends. CDR3 DNA sequence: TGTGCCAGCAGTTTTCTAAATACGAACGAGCAGTACTTC. Translated: CASSFLNTNEQYF.

V gene TRBV13 combines with J gene TRBJ2-1; TRBD1 aligns across 8 bases. The CDR3 has 16 amino acids. Germline CDR1 PRHDT, CDR2 FYEKMQ (reference sequence). J gave up 0 bases and V 1 base, and 2 bases lay outside the gene matches. CDR3 coding DNA: TGTGCCAGCAGCTTAGACAGGGGGAGCTCCTACAATGAGCAGTTCTTC. This gives the protein CASSLDRGSSYNEQFF.

V gene TRBV10-1 combines with J gene TRBJ1-1; 11 bases map to TRBD1. Germline values: CDR1 WNHNN, CDR2 SYGVQD (reference sequence). V trimming: 6 bases; J trimming: 6 bases; junction bases outside the gene matches: 3. The CDR3 sequence is 13 residues long. CDR3 nucleotides: TGCGCCAGCAGGCCGGGACAGGGGGCTGAAGCTTTCTTT. The encoded protein is CASRPGQGAEAFF.

The chain recombines TRBV28 with TRBJ2-5, with D possibly TRBD2 on 8 matching bases. Germline loops: CDR1 MDHEN, CDR2 SYDVKM. The CDR3 contains 17 residues. Trimming took off 3 bases at V and 2 bases at J, with 19 bases between the two ends. In DNA, the CDR3 is TGTGCCAGCAGTTTCACCCGGGGGGGCAGGGGGCAAGAGACCCAGTACTTC. This codes for CASSFTRGGRGQETQYF.

This clone has only a few counts. The chain couples TRBV2 to TRBJ1-6, with 9 nucleotides matching TRBD1. Germline CDR1 is SNHLY and CDR2 is FYNNEI. The CDR3 loop spans 15 amino acids. V dropped 4 bases and J dropped 9; count of bases not matched to a gene: 7. The CDR3: CASSGDREFTSPLHF. The CDR3 bases are TGTGCCAGCAGTGGGGACAGGGAGTTCACTTCACCCCTCCACTTT.

The chain has TRBV28 and TRBJ1-6; D gene ambiguous. Germline lookup yields CDR1 MDHEN and CDR2 SYDVKM. The CDR3 is 15 residues long. The V and J ends lost 7 bases and 7 bases respectively, with 17 bases between them. The CDR3 protein is CASILSGRWNSPLHF. CDR3 nucleotide sequence: TGTGCCAGCATCCTCAGCGGGAGGTGGAATTCACCCCTCCACTTT.

This chain uses TRBV7-6 with TRBJ2-3; 7 bases align to TRBD1. In germline, CDR1 is SGHVS, CDR2 FNYEAQ. The J segment lost 1 base and the V segment lost 0 bases, leaving 4 bases of the junction unmatched. The CDR3 length is 16 residues. CDR3 amino acids: CASSLATGLGTDTQYF. For the CDR3, the DNA is TGTGCCAGCAGCTTAGCGACAGGGCTGGGCACAGATACGCAGTATTTT.

The chain carries TRBV19 and TRBJ1-5, with 10 nucleotides matching TRBD1. V was pared by 5 bases and J by 9 bases, with 10 bases of the junction left unmatched. Germline V gene sequence: CDR1 LNHDA, CDR2 SQIVND (reference sequence). The CDR3 covers 15 residues. The CDR3 DNA follows: TGTGCCAGTAGTCAGACAGGGGGCGGCATTCGGCCCCAGCATTTT. Translation: CASSQTGGGIRPQHF.

This chain joins TRBV5-4 and TRBJ1-5, with 8 bases identical to TRBD1. Germline CDR1 reads SGHNT; CDR2 reads YYREEE (reference sequence). This CDR3 is built from 14 residues. The V gene end was trimmed by 3 bases and the J gene end by 7 bases; junction bases not matched to a gene: 6. CDR3 bases: TGTGCCAGCAGCTCCGACAGGGGAGGCCAGCCCCAGCATTTT. Residues: CASSSDRGGQPQHF.

V and J are TRBV29-1 and TRBJ2-5; the D gene is possibly TRBD2 (6 bases). With 6 bases removed from V and 5 bases from J, the gap between germline ends came to 19 bases. The CDR3 covers 14 residues. Germline V gene sequence: CDR1 SQVTM, CDR2 ANQGSEA. CDR3 in amino acids: CSVRDRMEGETQYF. CDR3 DNA: TGCAGCGTGCGGGACCGAATGGAGGGGGAGACCCAGTACTTC.

This sequence joins TRBV5-1 and TRBJ2-7; the match to TRBD2 covers 11 bases. V was clipped by 0 bases and J by 0 bases; unmatched bases: 11. Germline values: CDR1 SGHRS, CDR2 YFSETQ. The CDR3 consists of 19 residues. The CDR3 DNA sequence: TGCGCCAGCAGCTTGGCCGTAGCGGCTAGCGGGGGGTCCTCCTACGAGCAGTACTTC. Amino acids: CASSLAVAASGGSSYEQYF.

The chain couples TRBV28 to TRBJ1-4, with D perhaps matching TRBD1 (6 bases). The V gene lost 6 bases and the J gene lost 2 bases, with 13 bases spanning the gap. The germline gives CDR1 MDHEN, CDR2 SYDVKM. The CDR3 loop spans 15 amino acids. CDR3 coding DNA: TGTGCCAGCAGGGAAACAGGGATGACTAATGAAAAACTGTTTTTT. Its protein product is CASRETGMTNEKLFF.

The V and J genes are TRBV5-1 and TRBJ1-3; D uncertain. This CDR3 spans 19 amino acids. Trimming left V 2 bases short and J 0 bases short, with 21 bases between. Germline V gives CDR1 SGHRS, CDR2 YFSETQ. The CDR3 DNA follows: TGCGCCAGCAGCTTCGGAGGGCTGTTACCAGCAAACTCTGGAAACACCATATATTTT. Translating it yields CASSFGGLLPANSGNTIYF.

The V call is TRBV6-1, the J call TRBJ2-5, with 7 positions matching TRBD1. After removal of 6 bases from V and 2 bases from J, the junction contained 0 bases not matched to a gene. Germline CDR1 reads MNHNS; CDR2 reads SASEGT. This CDR3 comprises 12 residues. CDR3 sequence reads: CASSRGQETQYF. The DNA of the CDR3 is TGTGCCAGCAGCAGGGGGCAAGAGACCCAGTACTTC.

This rearrangement joins TRBV5-4 to TRBJ1-2; D perhaps matches TRBD1 (5 bases). The CDR3 has 16 amino acids. V was cut by 4 bases and J by 0 bases, with 16 bases left in between. The germline CDR1 and CDR2 sequences are SGHNT and YYREEE (reference sequence). The CDR3 DNA is TGTGCCAGCAGCACCGGGGGGGGTTTAGCTAACTATGGCTACACCTTC. Translated: CASSTGGGLANYGYTF.

The chain uses TRBV25-1 and TRBJ2-2, with a weak D call TRBD1 (5 bases). Germline lookup yields CDR1 MGHDK and CDR2 SYGVNS. Trimming cost V 4 bases and J 3 bases, with 12 bases left between them. This CDR3 has 15 residues. Here the CDR3 reads CASSGQTAHTGELFF. The CDR3 nucleotides read TGTGCCAGCAGTGGGCAGACAGCCCACACCGGGGAGCTGTTTTTT.

The chain has TRBV5-8 and TRBJ1-2; 7 nucleotides agree with TRBD1. With 0 bases clipped from V and 8 bases from J, the junction kept 10 bases outside the gene matches. CDR1 SGHTS and CDR2 YDEGEE come from the germline V gene. The length of the CDR3 is 15 residues. CDR3 amino acids: CASSLAGGTSDGYTF. In DNA form, the CDR3 reads TGTGCCAGCAGCTTGGCAGGGGGTACCTCGGACGGCTACACCTTC.

DNA for the CDR3: TGTGCCAGCAGCTTATTGCCTAGCGGGGGGGCAAGGAACATTCAGTACTTC. Protein product: CASSLLPSGGARNIQYF. The chain couples TRBV7-8 to TRBJ2-4; TRBD2 matches at 12 bases. V gave up 2 bases and J gave up 7 bases; unmatched junction bases: 9. Per the germline V gene, CDR1 is SGHVS and CDR2 is FQNEAQ. CDR3 length: 17 amino acids.

This sequence joins TRBV6-6 and TRBJ1-6, with D hard to call. The CDR3 sequence is 14 residues long. V lost 5 bases and J 9 bases, leaving 14 bases between the germline ends. From germline, CDR1 is MNHNY and CDR2 SVGAGI (reference sequence). This CDR3 is CASSQISGFSPLHF. CDR3 nucleotide sequence: TGTGCCAGCAGTCAGATCTCGGGGTTTTCACCCCTCCACTTT.

The chain combines TRBV2 with TRBJ1-4, with TRBD1 matching 8 bases. V shed 4 bases, J shed 8 bases, and the junction held 15 bases outside the gene matches. CDR1 SNHLY and CDR2 FYNNEI come from the germline V gene. The CDR3 is 17 amino acids. The CDR3 nucleotides read TGTGCCAGCAGTGCCCTTCCTCGCAGGGGGCGAGGAGAAAAACTGTTTTTT. It translates to CASSALPRRGRGEKLFF.

V usage is TRBV2 and J usage is TRBJ2-1; tentatively, D is TRBD2 (6 bases). V lost 6 bases to trimming and J lost 9 bases, with 15 bases between them. The germline gives CDR1 SNHLY, CDR2 FYNNEI. This CDR3 is 13 amino acids long. CDR3 amino acids: CASSAWGLSEQFF. The CDR3 nucleotides read TGTGCCAGCAGCGCTTGGGGACTGAGTGAGCAGTTCTTC.

This chain connects TRBV9 to TRBJ1-1, with D possibly TRBD1 on 6 matching bases. The CDR3 spans 16 residues. CDR1 and CDR2 from the germline V gene are SGDLS and YYNGEE. V was cut by 3 bases and J by 3 bases, with 18 bases left in between. The CDR3 reads CASSATYRVGDTEAFF. In nucleotides, the CDR3 is TGTGCCAGCAGCGCTACCTACAGGGTCGGGGACACTGAAGCTTTCTTT.

A few counts support this clone. The chain carries TRBV7-9 and TRBJ2-5; TRBD2 is a possible D gene (6 bases). The CDR3 is 13 residues long. The V gene lost 1 base and the J gene lost 5 bases, with 8 bases spanning the gap. Germline V gene data show CDR1 as SEHNR and CDR2 as FQNEAQ (reference sequence). The CDR3 nucleotides are TGTGCCAGCAGCTTAGGGGGGGTGGAGACCCAGTACTTC. It translates to CASSLGGVETQYF.

The chain is built from TRBV28 and TRBJ2-7, with TRBD2 identical over 7 bases. The CDR3 runs to 14 residues. Germline CDR1 reads MDHEN; CDR2 reads SYDVKM. Trimming removed 2 bases from V and 0 bases from J; junction bases left unmatched: 1. The CDR3 DNA reads TGTGCCAGCAGTTTAGGGACTATCTCCTACGAGCAGTACTTC. This codes for CASSLGTISYEQYF. The full variable domain, with the rest looked up from reference TRBV28 and TRBJ2-7, is DVKVTQSSRYLVKRTGEKVFLECVQDMDHENMFWYRQDPGLGLRLIYFSYDVKMKEKGDIPEGYSVSREKKERFSLILESASTNQTSMYLCASSLGTISYEQYFGPGTRLTVT.